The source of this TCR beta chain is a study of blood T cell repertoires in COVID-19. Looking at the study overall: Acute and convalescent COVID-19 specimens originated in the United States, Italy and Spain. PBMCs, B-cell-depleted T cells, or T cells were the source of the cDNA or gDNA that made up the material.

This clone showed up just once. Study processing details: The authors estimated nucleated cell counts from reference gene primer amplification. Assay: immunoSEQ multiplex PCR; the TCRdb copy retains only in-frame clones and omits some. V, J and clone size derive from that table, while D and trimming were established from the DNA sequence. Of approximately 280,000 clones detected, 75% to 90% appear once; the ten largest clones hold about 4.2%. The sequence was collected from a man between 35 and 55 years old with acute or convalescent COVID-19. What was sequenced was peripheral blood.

The CDR3 nucleotides are TGTGCCAGCAGCCCTGTCCCCTGGCAGCACTACTCTAGCACAGATACGCAGTATTTT. Its protein product is CASSPVPWQHYSSTDTQYF. The chain uses TRBV6-2 or TRBV6-3 and TRBJ2-3; no reliable D call. V was cut by 6 bases and J by 0 bases, with 25 bases left in between. The germline V gene encodes CDR1 MNHEY and CDR2 SVGEGT. The CDR3 totals 19 residues.